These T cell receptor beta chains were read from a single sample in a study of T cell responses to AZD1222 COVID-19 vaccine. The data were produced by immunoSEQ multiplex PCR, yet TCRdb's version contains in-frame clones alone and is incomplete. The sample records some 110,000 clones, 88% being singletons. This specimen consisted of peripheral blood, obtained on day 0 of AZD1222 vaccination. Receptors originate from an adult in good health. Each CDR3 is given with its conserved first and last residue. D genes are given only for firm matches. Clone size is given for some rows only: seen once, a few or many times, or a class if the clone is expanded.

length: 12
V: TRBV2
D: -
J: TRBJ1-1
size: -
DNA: TGTGCCAGCATCGAGGAAGGGGCTGAAGCTTTCTTT
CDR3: CASIEEGAEAFF

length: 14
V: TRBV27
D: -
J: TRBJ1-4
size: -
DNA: TGTGCCAGCAGTTTTGGACTTGGGGGGGAAAAACTGTTTTTT
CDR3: CASSFGLGGEKLFF

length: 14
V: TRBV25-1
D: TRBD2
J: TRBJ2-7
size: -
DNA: TGTGCCAGCAGTGGGCTAGCGGGAGTTAACGAGCAGTACTTC
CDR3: CASSGLAGVNEQYF

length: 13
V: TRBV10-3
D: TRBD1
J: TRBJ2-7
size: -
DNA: TGTGCCATTAGGGGGACAGGGTATCACGAGCAGTACTTC
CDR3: CAIRGTGYHEQYF

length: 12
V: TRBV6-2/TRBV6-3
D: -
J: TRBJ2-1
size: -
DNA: TGTGCCAGCAGTTACTCGCGTAATGAGCAGTTCTTC
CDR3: CASSYSRNEQFF

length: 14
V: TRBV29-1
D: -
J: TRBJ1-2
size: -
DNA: TGCAGCGTTGAAGGGGAGGGCATGGGAGGTGGCTACACCTTC
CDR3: CSVEGEGMGGGYTF

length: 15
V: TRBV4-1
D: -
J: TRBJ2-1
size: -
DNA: TGCGCCAGCAGCCAAGTCATGGCCTCCTACAATGAGCAGTTCTTC
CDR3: CASSQVMASYNEQFF

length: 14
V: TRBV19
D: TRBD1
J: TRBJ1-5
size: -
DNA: TGTGCCAGTAGTACAACAGGGGACAATCAGCCCCAGCATTTT
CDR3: CASSTTGDNQPQHF

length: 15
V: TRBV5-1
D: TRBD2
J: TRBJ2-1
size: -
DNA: TGCGCCAGCAGTCCGGGGGGGAGCTCCTACAATGAGCAGTTCTTC
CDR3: CASSPGGSSYNEQFF

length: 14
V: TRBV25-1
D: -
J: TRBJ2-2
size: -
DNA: TGTGCCAGCAGTGAACACCAGGGTACCGGGGAGCTGTTTTTT
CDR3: CASSEHQGTGELFF

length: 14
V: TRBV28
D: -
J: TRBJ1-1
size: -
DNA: TGTGCCAGCAGTGAGCTGGGACGTTCGACTGAAGCTTTCTTT
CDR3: CASSELGRSTEAFF

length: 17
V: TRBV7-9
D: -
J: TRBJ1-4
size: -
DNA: TGTGCCAGCAGCCCGACCTCGGGTTTAGTAGAAGATGAAAAACTGTTTTTT
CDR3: CASSPTSGLVEDEKLFF

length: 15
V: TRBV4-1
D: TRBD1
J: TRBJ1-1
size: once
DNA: TGCGCCAGCAGCCAAGACGACAGGGGTTACACTGAAGCTTTCTTT
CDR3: CASSQDDRGYTEAFF

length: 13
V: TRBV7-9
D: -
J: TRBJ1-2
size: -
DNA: TGTGCCAGCAGCCCGGACGGGCTCTATGGCTACACCTTC
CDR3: CASSPDGLYGYTF

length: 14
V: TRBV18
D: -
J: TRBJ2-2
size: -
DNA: TGTGCCAGCTCACCACTCAGGGGAGGCGGGGAGCTGTTTTTT
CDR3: CASSPLRGGGELFF

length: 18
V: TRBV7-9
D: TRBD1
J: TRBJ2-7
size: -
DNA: TGTGCCAGCAGCCACCCGGTCGACAGGGCCCGCGAATTCTACGAGCAGTACTTC
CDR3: CASSHPVDRAREFYEQYF

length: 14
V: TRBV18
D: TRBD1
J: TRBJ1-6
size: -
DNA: TGTGCCAGCTTTTTGGACAGGGGGATTGGACCCCTCCACTTT
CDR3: CASFLDRGIGPLHF

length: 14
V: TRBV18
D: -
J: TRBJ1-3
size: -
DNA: TGTGCCAGCTCACGGGACATCTCTGGAAACACCATATATTTT
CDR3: CASSRDISGNTIYF

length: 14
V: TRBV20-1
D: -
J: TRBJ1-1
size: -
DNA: TGCAGTGCTAGTTCGGGGCAGATGAACACTGAAGCTTTCTTT
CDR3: CSASSGQMNTEAFF

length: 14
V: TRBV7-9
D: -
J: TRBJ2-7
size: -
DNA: TGTGCCAGCAGCTTACCCGGACAGACCTACGAGCAGTACTTC
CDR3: CASSLPGQTYEQYF

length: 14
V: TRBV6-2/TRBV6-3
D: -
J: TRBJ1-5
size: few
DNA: TGTGCCAGCAGTTTTCAGCAGAGCAATCAGCCCCAGCATTTT
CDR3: CASSFQQSNQPQHF

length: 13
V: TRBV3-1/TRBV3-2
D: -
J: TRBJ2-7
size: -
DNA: TGTGCCAGCAGCCAAGATAGGTGGGCAGGGAGGTACTTC
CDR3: CASSQDRWAGRYF